These T cell receptor beta chains were read from a single sample in a study of metastatic and nonmetastatic thyroid tumors. TCRdb re-called clones from the PCR reads using MiXCR. Of about 23,000 clones in the sample, 15% to 20% were seen once. The sample consisted of blood. Receptors originate from a male donor with papillary thyroid cancer or a benign thyroid nodule (not recorded which). Some clones in this sample may be carry-over from other donors' samples. The CDR3 runs from the conserved cysteine through the conserved F or W. The order of the fields is D gene, clone size, V gene, J gene, CDR3 protein, CDR3 DNA. A D gene is named only where the DNA matches it firmly. Clone size is stated in some rows and not others, as once, few, many or a class when expanded.

NA,medium-sized,TRBV6-1,TRBJ2-7,CASRQNSYEQYF,TGTGCCAGCAGACAGAACTCCTACGAGCAGTACTTC
NA,many,TRBV18,TRBJ2-1,CASSPGESTYNEQFF,TGTGCCAGCTCACCGGGTGAGAGTACATACAATGAGCAGTTCTTC
NA,NA,TRBV9,TRBJ2-1,CASSVSGVGTSSYNEQFF,TGTGCCAGCAGCGTATCGGGTGTGGGGACCAGCTCCTACAATGAGCAGTTCTTC
NA,few,TRBV6-5,TRBJ2-7,CASSYSIPDSPYEQYF,TGTGCCAGCAGTTACTCGATACCCGACAGCCCCTACGAGCAGTACTTC
NA,many,TRBV27,TRBJ2-1,CASRSVPQSSYNEQFF,TGTGCCAGCAGGTCCGTACCCCAGAGCTCCTACAATGAGCAGTTCTTC
TRBD2,medium-sized,TRBV28,TRBJ2-7,CASSLGLAGTYEQYF,TGTGCCAGCAGTTTGGGGCTAGCGGGGACCTACGAGCAGTACTTC
TRBD1,NA,TRBV6-1,TRBJ1-3,CASSPGTVPLSGNTIYF,TGTGCCAGCAGTCCCGGGACAGTACCTCTCTCTGGAAACACCATATATTTT
NA,many,TRBV11-2,TRBJ2-1,CASSLEVNEQFF,TGTGCCAGCAGCTTAGAGGTCAATGAGCAGTTCTTC
NA,few,TRBV6-1,TRBJ2-7,CASSERGAYEQYF,TGTGCCAGCAGTGAAAGAGGGGCCTACGAGCAGTACTTC
NA,medium-sized,TRBV12-3/TRBV12-4,TRBJ2-1,CATTLGLYNEQFF,TGTGCCACCACATTGGGGCTCTACAATGAGCAGTTCTTC
TRBD1,medium-sized,TRBV6-1,TRBJ2-7,CASSLGQSYEQYF,TGTGCCAGCAGTTTGGGACAGTCCTACGAGCAGTACTTC
TRBD1,many,TRBV6-1,TRBJ2-1,CAIRTDRIPYNEQFF,TGTGCCATCCGGACGGACAGGATCCCTTACAATGAGCAGTTCTTC
NA,NA,TRBV6-1,TRBJ2-2,CASSQVQGGELFF,TGTGCCAGCTCGCAAGTCCAAGGCGGGGAGCTGTTTTTT
TRBD1,many,TRBV7-9,TRBJ1-1,CASSTGEITEAFF,TGTGCCAGCAGCACAGGGGAGATTACTGAAGCTTTCTTT
TRBD2,medium-sized,TRBV6-1,TRBJ2-2,CASSLAGGLAGELFF,TGTGCCAGCAGTCTAGCGGGAGGGTTGGCCGGGGAGCTGTTTTTT
NA,once,TRBV20-1,TRBJ1-1,CSARTVLGPEAFF,TGCAGTGCTAGAACTGTCTTGGGGCCTGAAGCTTTCTTT
NA,many,TRBV9,TRBJ2-3,CASSVGGFTDTQYF,TGTGCCAGCAGCGTAGGCGGATTCACAGATACGCAGTATTTT
NA,medium-sized,TRBV6-5,TRBJ2-2,CASSWGAGSGVGGELFF,TGTGCCAGCAGTTGGGGGGCCGGGTCTGGGGTCGGCGGGGAGCTGTTTTTT
TRBD1,many,TRBV5-1,TRBJ2-1,CASSFRGQTYNEQFF,TGCGCCAGCAGCTTCAGGGGGCAAACCTACAATGAGCAGTTCTTC
NA,NA,TRBV30,TRBJ2-7,CAWSLARGPRSYEQYF,TGTGCCTGGAGTCTAGCGAGGGGGCCCCGCTCCTACGAGCAGTACTTC
NA,many,TRBV19,TRBJ1-2,CASSIDLLRDGYTF,TGTGCCAGTAGTATAGATCTACTCAGGGATGGCTACACCTTC
NA,few,TRBV6-4,TRBJ2-1,CASSDSGEGEQFF,TGTGCCAGCAGTGACTCCGGGGAAGGTGAGCAGTTCTTC
NA,many,TRBV10-3,TRBJ1-5,CAISESWAYGLNQPQHF,TGTGCCATCAGTGAGTCCTGGGCATACGGGCTCAATCAGCCCCAGCATTTT
NA,NA,TRBV24-1,TRBJ1-5,CANMYDSHYSNQPQHF,TGTGCCAACATGTATGACAGCCACTATAGCAATCAGCCCCAGCATTTT
TRBD1,few,TRBV6-1,TRBJ1-2,CASTLRTGGDGYTF,TGTGCCAGCACCCTCAGGACAGGAGGGGATGGCTACACCTTC
NA,few,TRBV28,TRBJ2-7,CASSPPRDSGEQYF,TGTGCCAGCAGTCCGCCCCGGGACTCGGGGGAGCAGTACTTC
NA,few,TRBV6-6,TRBJ1-3,CASGYGGNRAGNTIYF,TGTGCCAGCGGTTACGGGGGAAACAGGGCTGGAAACACCATATATTTT
NA,medium-sized,TRBV28,TRBJ2-7,CASSPPGRITSYEQYF,TGTGCCAGCAGTCCACCCGGTAGGATAACTTCCTACGAGCAGTACTTC
NA,NA,TRBV10-2,TRBJ2-1,CASRRSGGEQFF,TGCGCCAGCAGAAGAAGTGGGGGTGAGCAGTTCTTC
NA,medium-sized,TRBV10-1,TRBJ2-1,CASSESYNEQFF,TGCGCCAGCAGTGAGTCTTACAATGAGCAGTTCTTC
NA,NA,TRBV19,TRBJ1-1,CASSIVGESGTEAFF,TGTGCCAGTAGTATAGTGGGGGAATCGGGCACTGAAGCTTTCTTT
TRBD2,NA,TRBV4-2,TRBJ2-7,CASSLLTSGRNEQYF,TGTGCCAGCAGCCTATTGACTAGCGGGAGAAACGAGCAGTACTTC
TRBD2,NA,TRBV19,TRBJ2-5,CASSPLGSGREETQYF,TGTGCCAGTAGTCCTCTGGGCAGCGGGAGGGAGGAGACACAGTACTTC
TRBD2,NA,TRBV11-3,TRBJ2-3,CASSRGGAGTDTQYF,TGTGCCAGCAGCCGCGGGGGGGCCGGCACAGATACGCAGTATTTT
NA,NA,TRBV5-1,TRBJ1-2,CASSLLPGPPGYGYTF,TGCGCCAGCAGCTTATTACCGGGCCCCCCGGGGTACGGCTACACCTTC
NA,many,TRBV18,TRBJ2-5,CASSPGSETQYF,TGTGCCAGCTCACCAGGGAGCGAGACCCAGTACTTC
NA,many,TRBV5-4,TRBJ1-2,CASSFPDSPNYGYTF,TGTGCCAGCAGCTTCCCGGACAGTCCTAACTATGGCTACACCTTC
NA,NA,TRBV2,TRBJ2-7,CASRRLRVTYEQYF,TGTGCCAGCAGACGCCTGCGGGTAACCTACGAGCAGTACTTC
NA,NA,TRBV4-1,TRBJ2-7,CASSQGRDVWRASSYGQYF,TGCGCCAGCAGCCAAGGTCGGGACGTCTGGCGGGCCAGCTCCTACGGGCAGTACTTC
NA,many,TRBV19,TRBJ2-7,CASSIQVGGTTFYEQYF,TGTGCCAGTAGTATACAGGTAGGGGGGACTACTTTCTACGAGCAGTACTTC
NA,medium-sized,TRBV24-1,TRBJ2-7,CATRQGSSEQYF,TGTGCCACCAGGCAGGGGAGTTCCGAGCAGTACTTC